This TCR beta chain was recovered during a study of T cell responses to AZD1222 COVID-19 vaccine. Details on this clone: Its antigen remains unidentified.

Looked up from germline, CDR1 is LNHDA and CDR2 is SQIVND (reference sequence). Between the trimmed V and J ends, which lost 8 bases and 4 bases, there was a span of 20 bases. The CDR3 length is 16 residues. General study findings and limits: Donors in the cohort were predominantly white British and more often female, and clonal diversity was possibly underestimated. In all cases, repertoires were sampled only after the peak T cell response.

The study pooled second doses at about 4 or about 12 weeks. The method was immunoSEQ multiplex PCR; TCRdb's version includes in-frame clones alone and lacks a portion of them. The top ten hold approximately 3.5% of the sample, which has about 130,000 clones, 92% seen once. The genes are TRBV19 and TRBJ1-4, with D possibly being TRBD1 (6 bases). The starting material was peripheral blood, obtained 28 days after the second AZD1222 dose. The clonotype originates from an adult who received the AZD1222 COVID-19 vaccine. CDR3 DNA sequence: TGTGCCAGTGAGGGTATCCTTGGACAGAATAATGAAAAACTGTTTTTT. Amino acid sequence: CASEGILGQNNEKLFF.